The 11 T cell receptor beta chains below all came from one sample that was sequenced in a study of blood T cell repertoires in COVID-19. TCRdb's copy holds only in-frame clones and misses some; the assay was immunoSEQ multiplex PCR. The sample has some 180,000 clones; roughly 76% are singletons. The sequenced material came from peripheral blood. The receptors were sampled from a woman between 40 and 50 years old with COVID-19, enrolled during active disease.

V is TRBV3-1 (or the pseudogene TRBV3-2) and J is TRBJ1-2; 7 bases are shared with TRBD1. V lost 2 bases, J lost 2 bases, and 2 bases stayed unmatched. The CDR3 is made up of 14 amino acids. CDR1 and CDR2 from the germline V gene are LGHDT and YNNKEL (reference sequence). The CDR3 coding sequence is TGTGCCAGCAGCCAATGGGGACAGAACTATGGCTACACCTTC. Translating it yields CASSQWGQNYGYTF.

The chain carries TRBV7-9 and TRBJ2-1; D is unclear. The V and J ends lost 5 bases and 10 bases respectively, with 12 bases between them. The CDR3 has 12 residues. Germline CDR1 SEHNR, CDR2 FQNEAQ (reference sequence). DNA for the CDR3: TGTGCCAGCAGCCTGCTGGGCTGGGAGCAGTTCTTC. This gives the protein CASSLLGWEQFF.

The chain uses TRBV18 and TRBJ1-2, with D possibly TRBD1 on 6 matching bases. The germline V and J ends were trimmed by 2 bases and 3 bases, with 7 bases remaining between them. CDR1 and CDR2 (germline): KGHSH, LQKENI. The CDR3 loop spans 13 amino acids. CDR3 nucleotides: TGTGCCAGCTCACCAAACAGGGACTATGGCTACACCTTC. This encodes CASSPNRDYGYTF. The full variable domain, its missing parts supplied by reference TRBV18 and TRBJ1-2, is NAGVMQNPRHLVRRRGQEARLRCSPMKGHSHVYWYRQLPEEGLKFMVYLQKENIIDESGMPKERFSAEFPKEGPSILRIQQVVRGDSAAYFCASSPNRDYGYTFGSGTRLTVV.

The rearrangement links TRBV5-4 to TRBJ1-3, with D unclear. V lost 3 bases and J lost 0, with 7 bases in between. Looked up from germline, CDR1 is SGHNT and CDR2 is YYREEE (reference sequence). The CDR3 length is 14 residues. The CDR3 here is CASSSYSSGNTIYF. The CDR3, as DNA: TGTGCCAGCAGCTCGTATAGCTCTGGAAACACCATATATTTT.

This clone occurred many times. The chain couples TRBV6-1 to TRBJ2-5; D is unclear. V was cut by 0 bases and J by 5 bases, with 7 bases left in between. The CDR3 sequence is 13 residues long. The V gene's germline CDR1 is MNHNS and CDR2 SASEGT. The chain's CDR3 is CASSEAEVETQYF. Written as DNA, the CDR3 is TGTGCCAGCAGTGAAGCCGAGGTGGAGACCCAGTACTTC.

J is TRBJ2-3 and V is TRBV28; 9 bases align to TRBD1. V shed 2 bases and J 1 base; nucleotides not matched to a gene: 4. This CDR3 is 16 amino acids long. The germline V gene has CDR1 MDHEN and CDR2 SYDVKM. CDR3 nucleotide sequence: TGTGCCAGCAGTTTAGTATGGACAGGGGGCACAGATACGCAGTATTTT. Protein: CASSLVWTGGTDTQYF.

J is TRBJ1-6 and V is TRBV6-1; 7 bases are shared with TRBD1. The V gene end was trimmed by 2 bases and the J gene end by 9 bases; junction bases not matched to a gene: 4. This CDR3 region has 14 residues. CDR1 and CDR2 (germline): MNHNS, SASEGT. The CDR3: CASSERWDSSPLHF. CDR3 DNA sequence: TGTGCCAGCAGTGAACGTTGGGACAGTTCACCCCTCCACTTT.

Regarding this clone: Other nucleotide sequences in the sample specify the same CDR3. This chain connects TRBV27 to TRBJ1-2; 8 bases are shared with TRBD1. Germline loops: CDR1 MNHEY, CDR2 SMNVEV (reference sequence). The CDR3 contains 13 residues. With 3 bases clipped from V and 5 bases from J, the junction kept 2 bases outside the gene matches. This CDR3 is CASSLGQAYGYTF. The CDR3 coding sequence is TGTGCCAGCAGTTTGGGACAGGCGTATGGCTACACCTTC.

The genes are TRBV4-1 and TRBJ2-5; the D gene is possibly TRBD2 (5 bases). V was shortened by 0 bases and J by 6 bases, with 11 bases between the two germline ends. CDR1 and CDR2 from the germline V gene are MGHRA and YSYEKL. The CDR3 extends over 14 amino acids. CDR3 sequence: CASSQDPGEQTQYF. The CDR3 DNA reads TGCGCCAGCAGCCAAGATCCCGGGGAACAGACCCAGTACTTC.

The chain joins TRBV5-1 to TRBJ1-1, with D perhaps TRBD1 (6 bases). The CDR3 loop spans 17 amino acids. From germline, CDR1 is SGHRS and CDR2 YFSETQ. V was trimmed by 4 bases and J by 0 bases, leaving 19 bases between them. The CDR3 DNA reads TGCGCCAGCAGCAAGGGACACCTATCGGGAATGAACACTGAAGCTTTCTTT. Its protein is CASSKGHLSGMNTEAFF.

This chain joins TRBV13 and TRBJ2-2; 12 bases match TRBD2. Germline CDR1 and CDR2: PRHDT and FYEKMQ (reference sequence). The CDR3 has 16 amino acids. Germline trimming cut 4 bases from V and 7 bases from J; bases unmatched to any gene: 7. The CDR3 sequence is CASSSASGGAGGELFF. CDR3 in DNA: TGTGCCAGCAGCTCGGCTAGCGGGGGGGCCGGCGGGGAGCTGTTTTTT.